The entry that follows covers one T cell receptor beta chain sequence. This clonotype was counted a single time. Its antigen remains unidentified. One junction end does not reproduce the germline sequence, and a read error may be involved. The germline V gene sets CDR1 to SGHRS and CDR2 to YFSETQ. Including the terminal cysteine and phenylalanine, the CDR3 comprises 15 residues. The read is trimmed to its CDR3 DNA, 45 bases read in frame from base 1. The data derive from a study of T cells after yellow fever vaccination (dated by TCRdb to the late 2010s). Study-level background: The SMART-Seq v4 Ultra Low Input RNA kit was used to prepare libraries from fractions with low cell numbers. To follow T-cell clones before and after both primary and booster YFV17D yellow fever vaccination, bulk TCR alpha and beta repertoires underwent longitudinal sequencing. Two healthy male donors made up the cohort, one aged 18 to 29 years and the other aged 30 to 40 years. Bulk PBMC replicates and cell subsets were isolated from blood drawn at multiple timepoints before and after both primary and secondary immunization. Broad study findings and their caveats: Because abundant contaminating clonotypes from the bulk population could be contained in FACS-sorted repertoires, computational filtering was required. The study included only a couple of donors, which limits how far the findings can be generalized. The secondary T-cell response was weaker than the primary response but faster, peaking on day 5 instead of day 15. Most clones expanded after primary vaccination (about 96% of CD4 and 88% of CD8) were re-detected after the booster, suggesting that broad memory maintenance occurred. A small share of clonotypes occurred in both CD4 and CD8 compartments, likely arising from convergent recombination.

TCRdb lists the instrument as Illumina NovaSeq 6000. Synthesis of TCR cDNA relied on 5'RACE template switching, a step that introduced a universal primer site along with unique molecular identifiers. Priming of cDNA synthesis was performed from both the TCR alpha and TCR beta constant segments. Libraries were amplified in two PCR steps, with sample barcodes and sequencing adapters added in the second step. Sequencing of libraries was done on Illumina HiSeq 2500 (2x100 bp) or NovaSeq (2x150 bp). The authors' analysis ran thus. MIGEC handled demultiplexing of reads and collapsing into UMI consensus sequences, while MiXCR performed V(D)J alignment. Using edgeR on replicate PBMC samples, clonotypes were called vaccine-responding if FDR was below 0.01 and the log2 fold change was above 5 up to day 15. Each bulk clonotype was labeled CD4 or CD8 based on which sequenced repertoire, CD4 or CD8, contained the clonotype at higher abundance. Clones were called with MiXCR by TCRdb after fastp trimmed the public reads at Q25, and only in-frame beta chains were retained. Every CDR3 protein is listed once, alongside the most common genes and DNA of its rows. The V and J calls and clone size come from TCRdb's table, not from the authors' own analysis. This sample comprises 200,000 to 300,000 distinct CDR3 sequences, 3.6% of them detected only once. The top ten hold roughly a fifth of the sample.

The sample's treatment or condition, from its label and the paper: live attenuated yellow fever vaccine strain. At each blood-draw timepoint, two biological replicates of bulk PBMCs were obtained. A standard Ficoll-Paque protocol was used to isolate PBMCs from peripheral blood. TriZol was used to extract RNA from bulk PBMCs, CD4 and CD8 fractions, and dextramer-positive and dextramer-negative fractions. Specimen: PBMCs, collected 15 days after the yellow fever booster vaccination. This receptor was identified in a man between 18 and 29 years old who received the YFV17D yellow fever vaccine. The rearranged chain carries TRBV5-1 and TRBJ2-7; 6 matching bases give a weak D call of TRBD1. The sequenced DNA: TGCGCCAGCAGCGACGGGACAAGATCCACCTACGAGAAGTACTTC. Its protein is CASSDGTRSTYEKYF. Reference TRBV5-1 and TRBJ2-7 proteins supply the regions before and after the CDR3; the full variable domain is: KAGVTQTPRYLIKTRGQQVTLSCSPISGHRSVSWYQQTPGQGLQFLFEYFSETQRNKGNFPGRFSGRQFSNSRSEMNVSTLELGDSALYLCASSDGTRSTYEKYFGPGTRLTVT.